A single sample gave rise to the 13 T cell receptor beta chains below, sequenced in a study of glioma-infiltrating T cells after dendritic cell vaccination. Regarding time point: after dendritic cell vaccination, including at tumor progression/relapse. The data were produced by immunoSEQ multiplex PCR, yet TCRdb's version contains in-frame clones alone and is incomplete. The sample records 85,000 to 100,000 clones, less than 85% being singletons. The input for sequencing was blood, taken after dendritic cell vaccination. The receptors derive from a human donor with glioblastoma.

The chain has TRBV7-2 and TRBJ2-3; no clear D. The V end lost 1 base, the J end lost 6 bases, and 11 bases lay between the germline ends. The length of the CDR3 is 14 residues. Germline V gene lookup returns CDR1 SGHTA and CDR2 FQGNSA. CDR3 in amino acids: CASSLGVGSDTQYF. The CDR3 DNA sequence: TGTGCCAGCAGCTTAGGAGTGGGTAGCGATACGCAGTATTTT.

This chain joins TRBV6-1 and TRBJ1-2; 7 bases are shared with TRBD1. Germline CDR1 MNHNS, CDR2 SASEGT. J gave up 6 bases and V 10 bases, and 5 bases lay outside the gene matches. The CDR3 sequence is 11 residues long. CDR3 sequence: CAIQGMDGYTF. CDR3 nucleotides: TGTGCCATACAGGGGATGGATGGCTACACCTTC.

The chain combines TRBV19 with TRBJ1-2; D might be TRBD1 (5 bases). The CDR3 loop spans 13 amino acids. Germline-derived CDR1 and CDR2 are LNHDA and SQIVND (reference sequence). V dropped 3 bases and J dropped 6 bases, with 11 bases sitting between them. CDR3 amino acids: CASSIRGGDGYTF. CDR3 sequence (DNA): TGTGCCAGTAGTATTCGGGGAGGGGATGGCTACACCTTC. The full variable domain, its missing parts supplied by reference TRBV19 and TRBJ1-2, is DGGITQSPKYLFRKEGQNVTLSCEQNLNHDAMYWYRQDPGQGLRLIYYSQIVNDFQKGDIAEGYSVSREKKESFPLTVTSAQKNPTAFYLCASSIRGGDGYTFGSGTRLTVV.

This chain uses TRBV15 with TRBJ2-3; D might be TRBD2 (6 bases). CDR1 and CDR2 (germline): LNHNV, YYDKDF (reference sequence). The CDR3 spans 14 residues. The ends were cut back, 3 bases at V and 0 bases at J, with 7 bases in the middle. The CDR3 spells CATSRGGSTDTQYF. Here the CDR3 DNA reads TGTGCCACCAGCAGGGGGGGAAGCACAGATACGCAGTATTTT.

The V gene is TRBV28, the J gene TRBJ1-2, with TRBD1 as a possible D gene (5 bases). V dropped 6 bases and J dropped 2 bases, with 19 bases sitting between them. Germline V lookup: CDR1 MDHEN, CDR2 SYDVKM. CDR3 size: 16 residues. The chain's CDR3 is CASSSGGGPLNYGYTF. The CDR3 DNA follows: TGTGCCAGCAGCTCGGGGGGGGGTCCCCTAAACTATGGCTACACCTTC.

This clone has a handful of counts. This chain's CDR3 is CASSLAAVQETQYF. As DNA, the CDR3 is TGTGCCAGCAGCTTAGCGGCGGTCCAAGAGACCCAGTACTTC. The rearrangement joins TRBV7-9 to TRBJ2-5, with no clear D. This CDR3 is built from 14 residues. Germline lookup yields CDR1 SEHNR and CDR2 FQNEAQ (reference sequence). The V end lost 0 bases, the J end lost 1 base, and 6 bases lay between the germline ends. Together with reference TRBV7-9 and TRBJ2-5, the CDR3 gives the full variable domain: DTGVSQNPRHKITKRGQNVTFRCDPISEHNRLYWYRQTLGQGPEFLTYFQNEAQLEKSRLLSDRFSAERPKGSFSTLEIQRTEQGDSAMYLCASSLAAVQETQYFGPGTRLLVL.

The J gene is TRBJ1-1, the V gene TRBV27, with 8 bases identical to TRBD1. V was pared by 4 bases and J by 1 base, with 5 bases of the junction left unmatched. This CDR3 contains 15 residues. Germline values: CDR1 MNHEY, CDR2 SMNVEV (reference sequence). CDR3 coding DNA: TGTGCCAGCAGTTCCCGACAGGGGACGAACACTGAAGCTTTCTTT. Protein sequence: CASSSRQGTNTEAFF.

In its sample, this clone was seen once. This rearrangement joins TRBV7-2 to TRBJ2-2; D uncertain. There are 15 residues in the CDR3. V was pared by 1 base and J by 4 bases, with 10 bases between. Germline lookup yields CDR1 SGHTA and CDR2 FQGNSA. The CDR3 is CASSLEETVTGELFF. The CDR3 DNA reads TGTGCCAGCAGCTTAGAGGAGACTGTCACCGGGGAGCTGTTTTTT.

A few counts support this clone. The genes are TRBV9 and TRBJ1-2, with 8 bases fitting TRBD1. V lost 3 bases, J lost 0 bases, and 4 bases stayed unmatched. Germline V gene lookup returns CDR1 SGDLS and CDR2 YYNGEE. The CDR3 has 15 amino acids. Here the CDR3 DNA reads TGTGCCAGCAGCGCGCGACAGGGGACTAACTATGGCTACACCTTC. Amino acid sequence: CASSARQGTNYGYTF.

The chain employs TRBV25-1 and TRBJ2-5; the match to TRBD2 covers 8 bases. Unmatched junction bases numbered 11, after V lost 2 bases and J lost 3 bases. The CDR3 length is 17 residues. Germline CDR1 MGHDK, CDR2 SYGVNS. CDR3 nucleotide sequence: TGTGCCAGCAGTGAAGAGGGCGGGAGGCTACCTGAAGAGACCCAGTACTTC. The encoded protein is CASSEEGGRLPEETQYF.

J is TRBJ2-7 and V is TRBV19; TRBD2 aligns across 7 bases. From germline, CDR1 is LNHDA and CDR2 SQIVND (reference sequence). Trimming removed 8 bases from V and 0 bases from J; junction bases left unmatched: 4. The CDR3 is 13 residues long. CDR3 region: CASWGGSSYEQYF. CDR3 nucleotides: TGTGCCAGTTGGGGGGGAAGCTCCTACGAGCAGTACTTC.

The CDR3 DNA reads as TGTGCCAGCAGTGAACGTGACAGGGATGAATCCTACGAGCAGTACTTC. This codes for CASSERDRDESYEQYF. V and J are TRBV25-1 and TRBJ2-7, with TRBD1 identical over 7 bases. Germline V gives CDR1 MGHDK, CDR2 SYGVNS. With V trimmed by 2 bases and J by 1 base, 8 bases remained unmatched. The CDR3 runs 16 residues.

V usage is TRBV4-3 and J usage is TRBJ1-1, with D perhaps TRBD1 (5 bases). This CDR3 region has 14 residues. Germline CDR1 LGHNA, CDR2 YSLEER. Trimming took 1 base from V and 5 from J, leaving 11 bases between them. The CDR3 is CASSQGGGVTEAFF. The DNA of the CDR3 is TGCGCCAGCAGCCAAGGCGGGGGGGTGACTGAAGCTTTCTTT.